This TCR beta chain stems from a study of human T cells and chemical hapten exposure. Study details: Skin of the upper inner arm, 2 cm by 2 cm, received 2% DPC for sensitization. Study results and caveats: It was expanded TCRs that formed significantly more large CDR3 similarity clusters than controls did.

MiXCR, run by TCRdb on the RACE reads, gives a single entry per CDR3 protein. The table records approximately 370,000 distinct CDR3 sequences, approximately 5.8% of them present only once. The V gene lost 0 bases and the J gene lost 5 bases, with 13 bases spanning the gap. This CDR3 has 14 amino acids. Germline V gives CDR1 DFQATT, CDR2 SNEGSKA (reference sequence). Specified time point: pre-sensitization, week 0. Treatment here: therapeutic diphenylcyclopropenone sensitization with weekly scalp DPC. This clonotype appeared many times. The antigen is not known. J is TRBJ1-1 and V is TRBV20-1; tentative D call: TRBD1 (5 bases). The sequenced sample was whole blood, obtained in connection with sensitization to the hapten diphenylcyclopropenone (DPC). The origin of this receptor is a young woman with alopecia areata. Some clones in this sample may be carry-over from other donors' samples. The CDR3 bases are TGCAGTGCTAGAGAAGTAGCAGGGAGGACTGAAGCTTTCTTT. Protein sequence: CSAREVAGRTEAFF.